This T cell receptor (beta chain) emerged from a study of cytomegalovirus exposure and HLA in healthy donors (dated by TCRdb to 2017 to 2019). Regarding the research as a whole: An earlier analysis of several hundred of the donors reported about 280 Gb of sequence data and around 110 million unique TCR beta sequences obtained from some 170 million T cells. To predict cytomegalovirus infection status, the study brought together high-throughput TCR immunosequencing, statistical association of individual TCRs with disease status, and machine learning. Every repertoire in the discovery cohort had been generated on one and the same sequencing platform. In a later genetic analysis, genome-wide SNP genotypes for about three fifths of the roughly 670 donors were used, and that subset was treated as a discovery cohort. HLA typing included class I and class II loci at four-digit resolution. In addition to the first cohort of roughly 670 subjects, a separate validation cohort of over 90 different subjects was used. The T cell repertoires of around 730 subjects were profiled by immunosequencing and related to cytomegalovirus serostatus. The number of donors typed differed by locus, with about 620-630 for A, B, C, DRB1 and DQB1, roughly 520 for DQA1, approximately 570 for DPA1, and 400 to 490 for DPB1. To decide whether each TCR beta V gene segment behaved as functional or pseudogenic, an earlier analysis of 587 of the donors relied on high-throughput TCR beta sequencing. A later analysis re-analyzed previously published TCR beta repertoires from 660 or so donors and added high-resolution HLA genotyping to study TCR occurrence patterns. An early release that covered around 590 HLA-typed donors contained about 290 gigabases of sequencing data and roughly 84 million unique TCR sequences. The later analysis used no new phenotypic data to find candidate immune exposures, relying instead on TCR beta sequences and their occurrence across donors. Donor age, sex, ethnicity and CMV serostatus were compiled together with the repertoire data. Roughly 5 DR-DQ haplotypes were treated as single units for association and clustering because of strong linkage in the cohort. Of the 398 genotyped donors, more than 75% were placed in the genetic ancestry cluster associated with self-reported Caucasian donors. The aim of the study was to test whether cataloging public T cell receptors could identify signatures of past pathogen exposure. On average, roughly 200,000 unique TCR beta nucleotide sequences were sequenced per donor among a few hundred genotyped donors of the cohort, with 15% to 20% of those sequences being non-productive.

V is cut by 4 bases and J by 10 bases, and the space between the germline ends is 13 bases. The germline V gene (reference sequence) specifies SEHNR as CDR1 and FQNEAQ as CDR2. Including cysteine and phenylalanine, the CDR3 has 13 amino acids. The read is trimmed to its CDR3 DNA, 39 bases read in frame from base 1. The receptor library was made with the immunoSEQ multiplex PCR assay. For the multiplex PCR, a mixture combining 60 forward primers for TCR Vbeta segments and 13 reverse primers for TCR Jbeta segments was used. A multiplex PCR assay on genomic DNA amplified the CDR3 region of rearranged TCR beta genes. The amplified TCR beta libraries were sequenced on the Illumina HiSeq System as 87-base-pair reads. In the authors' own workflow: A later analysis tallied roughly 78 million unique TCR beta chains across the 700 or so repertoires, and around 9.9 million of those chains were shared by two or more donors. Raw reads were error-corrected and collapsed into unique sequences by a nearest-neighbor algorithm in which closely related sequences were merged to remove PCR and sequencing errors. Alignment of CDR3 sequences to IMGT reference sequences was used to assign V, D and J gene segments. For a sequence to be retained, at least a six-nucleotide match to both a V gene segment and a J gene segment was required. Rearrangements were called productive when the CDR3 lacked stop codons and stayed in frame with V and J; all others were non-productive. CDR3 was defined according to IMGT convention as the region running from the second conserved V-encoded cysteine to the conserved J-encoded phenylalanine. In an earlier analysis of more than 550 of the donors, sequences lacking an unambiguous match to a single V gene segment were excluded. An earlier analysis of several hundred of the donors called V segments functional above 56.7% productive rearrangements and segregating when the between-donor standard deviation exceeded 5%. A statistical classification framework was developed to diagnose cytomegalovirus status using the catalog of TCR beta chain sequences. A later analysis assigned V and J genes by comparing TCR nucleotide sequences with IMGT/GENE-DB human TR gene sequences. Using the TCRdist pipeline, a later analysis assigned CDR3 sequences along with most-parsimonious VDJ recombination scenarios. In a later analysis, each TCR beta chain was defined by its CDR3 amino acid sequence together with its V-gene family, and reads without a unique V-gene family were excluded. In a later analysis, nearly 600 highly shared, low-generation-probability nucleotide sequences were removed to address suspected cross-contamination and a sequencing artifact. A later analysis calculated a clonal expansion index for each public chain from normalized within-repertoire ranks of inferred template counts. In a later analysis, generation probabilities were computed using a VDJ recombination model fitted to out-of-frame rearrangements, and the results were checked against IGoR. A later analysis scored TCR-TCR, TCR-HLA and TCR-CMV co-occurrence with hypergeometric tests, applying a repertoire-size bias correction to TCR pairs. To estimate false discovery rates, a later analysis permuted the HLA or CMV assignments 20 times. A later analysis grouped co-occurring TCRs with DBSCAN, adding TCRdist sequence similarity when clustering within HLA-allele-positive subsets. For co-occurrence clustering, repertoires with fewer than 30,000 or more than 120,000 public chains were excluded, along with five repertoires with anomalous nucleotide sharing. The clones in this table, taken by TCRdb from immuneACCESS, are in-frame only. Not every clone is retained; where verified, under half of the shortfall comes from an unresolved V gene, and the cause of the rest is unknown. D and trimming come from the DNA, and the V and J calls and clone size come from that table. This sample lists 110,000 to 150,000 clones; roughly three quarters were detected once. Clones ranked in the top ten supply under 5.5% of the sample.

This clone was detected only once. It lacks a known antigen. Nothing much larger sits one base from this clone, and base qualities are not available. What the authors observed across the whole study: In the study, approximately 160 TCR beta chains were listed as associated with cytomegalovirus. The sequencing pipeline was judged likely to have produced a cluster of highly shared sequence variants as a technical artifact. A later genetic analysis associated a missense DCLRE1C variant with V-gene and J-gene trimming of TCR beta chains, and an independent cohort replicated the association. Immune exposure information for the cohort was limited to CMV serostatus. A later analysis found that TCR association rates varied across HLA loci, with DRB1 alleles showing the most associated TCRs and HLA-C alleles the fewest. In vitro tests confirmed that a few of the cytomegalovirus-associated TCR beta chains recognize cytomegalovirus antigens. The cohort was sequenced for TCR beta chains only, and without alpha or paired-chain data the features that could be detected were limited. In an earlier analysis of about 600 of the donors, most TCR beta V segments appeared in productive rearrangements about 87% or about 30% of the time, broadly matching IMGT annotations. Because counts were too low, more than 15 rarely observed V segments, including chromosome 9 orphons, were excluded from the earlier analysis of around 640 of the donors. A later genetic analysis reported fewer N-insertions in productive TCRs among donors in an Asian-associated ancestry cluster than the roughly 620-donor mean. A further reported finding was that TCR beta sequences accurately predicted the HLA-A and HLA-B alleles for most subjects in the first cohort. Compared with equally common non-associated chains, HLA-associated TCR beta chains in a later analysis were more clonally expanded and had lower generation probabilities. Strong co-occurrence of HLA alleles, especially DR and DQ, made assigning TCR associations to individual alleles difficult. Because HLA typing was missing for some donors at each locus, association tests included only the typed subset. Linkage disequilibrium might explain the correlated functional status among segregating V segments, but an unknown experimental factor could not be excluded. Most TCR sequences were seen in very few donors, while some public TCRs were found in many individuals. The classifier was reported to diagnose cytomegalovirus status with high specificity and sensitivity in both the original cohort and the validation cohort. Roughly uniform sequencing depth across donors was assumed in presence/absence analyses, although this assumption may not hold. The 87-base-pair reads could not distinguish some IMGT-functional V segments, including TRBV6-2 and TRBV6-3, so those segments were excluded. At a false discovery rate of 0.05, a later analysis linked some 17,000 TCR beta sequences to specific HLA alleles. In a later analysis, several top co-occurrence clusters were reported to appear linked to parvovirus B19, influenza, CMV and Epstein-Barr virus. In a later analysis, most CMV-associated TCR beta chains were found to appear HLA-restricted, with HLA associations seemingly driven largely by CMV exposure. It was suggested by the authors that the approach could potentially be generalized to other disease states and immunological phenotypes.

The cohort was made up of roughly 670 healthy bone marrow donors. Cohort members were all nominally healthy when sampled, although unrecorded immune exposures were likely present. The donor tested CMV seronegative, placing the donor among the 350 or so seronegative members of the cohort. Every donor gave a peripheral blood sample, and the peripheral blood mononuclear cells from that sample were used for TCR beta sequencing. Genomic DNA was extracted from the blood cell samples with the Qiagen DNeasy Blood Extraction Kit. The sequenced material came from PBMCs. The sequence derives from a woman in her forties or fifties in good health and CMV-seronegative. Recombination connected TRBV7-9 to TRBJ1-4, with no confidently assigned D gene. The DNA is as follows: TGTGCCAGCAGCTCGAATCAGGTGGGAAAACTGTTTTTT. This encodes CASSSNQVGKLFF.